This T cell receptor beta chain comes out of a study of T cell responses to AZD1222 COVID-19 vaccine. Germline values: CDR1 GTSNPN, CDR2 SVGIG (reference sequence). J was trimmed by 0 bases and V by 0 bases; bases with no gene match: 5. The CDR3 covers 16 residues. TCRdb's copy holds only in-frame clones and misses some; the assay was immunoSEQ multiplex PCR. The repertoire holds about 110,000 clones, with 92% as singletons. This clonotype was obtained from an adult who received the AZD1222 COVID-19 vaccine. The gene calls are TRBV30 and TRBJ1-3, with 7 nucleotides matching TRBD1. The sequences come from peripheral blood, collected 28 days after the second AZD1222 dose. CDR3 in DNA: TGTGCCTGGAGTGTGGTAGGGGGCTTCTCTGGAAACACCATATATTTT. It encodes CAWSVVGGFSGNTIYF.